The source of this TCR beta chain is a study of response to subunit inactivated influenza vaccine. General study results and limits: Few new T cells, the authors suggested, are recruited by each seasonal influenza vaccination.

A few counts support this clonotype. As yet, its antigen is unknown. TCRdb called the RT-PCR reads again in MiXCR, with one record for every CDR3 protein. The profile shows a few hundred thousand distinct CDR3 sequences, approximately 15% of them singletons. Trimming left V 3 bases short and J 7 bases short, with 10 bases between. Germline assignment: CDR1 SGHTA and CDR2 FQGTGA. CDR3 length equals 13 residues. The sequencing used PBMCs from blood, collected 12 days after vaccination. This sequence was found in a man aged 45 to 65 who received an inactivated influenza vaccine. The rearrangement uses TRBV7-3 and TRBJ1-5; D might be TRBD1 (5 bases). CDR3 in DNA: TGTGCCAGCAGCTTTGTCAGGGACCAGCCCCAGCATTTT. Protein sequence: CASSFVRDQPQHF.